This T cell receptor (beta chain) was observed in a study of T cell clonotyping in hematopoietic cell transplantation. Points from the study as a whole: No sorting was done, leaving CD4 and CD8 contributions mixed.

This clone was observed once. Its target is unknown. Assay used: immunoSEQ multiplex PCR; TCRdb lists only in-frame clones, some missing. The data hold under 7,500 clones, with roughly 93% observed a single time. The ends were cut back, 0 bases at V and 7 bases at J, with 7 bases in the middle. The CDR3 covers 14 residues. Germline values: CDR1 LGHNA, CDR2 YSLEER. The sequence was obtained from a female patient aged 50-59 years who had an allogeneic stem cell transplant from a related donor, so the T cells may come from the graft donor. Some clones in this sample may be carry-over from other donors' samples. The chain couples TRBV4-3 to TRBJ1-6, with unresolved D. The material was peripheral blood mononuclear cells, obtained 100 days after allogeneic stem cell transplant. The CDR3 sequence is CASSQDRTNSPLHF. As DNA, the CDR3 is TGCGCCAGCAGCCAAGATCGTACGAATTCACCCCTCCACTTT.